Presented here are 14 T cell receptor beta chains from one specimen sequenced in a study of T cells in Graves' hyperthyroidism and ophthalmopathy (dated by TCRdb to about 2019). The library relied on multiplex PCR. TCRdb names Illumina HiSeq 2000 as the instrument used. Amplification of TCR beta CDR3 regions was carried out from RNA transcripts. For the first round of RT-PCR on the TCR CDR3, the HTBI primer set was used together with the Qiagen OneStep RT-PCR kit. The public reads were quality trimmed at Q25 with fastp and then assembled into clones with MiXCR by TCRdb, keeping productive beta chains. Rows are combined by CDR3 protein, so each entry shows the most common genes and DNA. A total of about 620,000 distinct CDR3 sequences appear in this sample, 15% to 20% of them only once. 3.5% to 4% of the sample rests with the top ten. The sequenced sample was blood. The receptors were sampled from a woman aged 25 to 39 with Graves' hyperthyroidism.

V is TRBV30 and J is TRBJ1-3, with D possibly TRBD1 on 6 matching bases. This CDR3 contains 14 residues. Germline values: CDR1 GTSNPN, CDR2 SVGIG (reference sequence). V was trimmed by 1 base and J by 4 bases, leaving 11 bases between them. The CDR3 DNA sequence: TGTGCCTGGAGTGACCGGAGGGGGGGAAACACCATATATTTT. This translates into CAWSDRRGGNTIYF.

In this sample, this clonotype turned up many times. The chain's CDR3 is CASPSNTGELFF. The DNA for the CDR3 is TGTGCCAGCCCCTCGAACACCGGGGAGCTGTTTTTT. This sequence joins TRBV28 and TRBJ2-2; D gene uncertain. Germline assignment: CDR1 MDHEN and CDR2 SYDVKM. V was pared by 8 bases and J by 0 bases, with 4 bases between. This CDR3 has 12 residues. Variable domain in full (rest from reference TRBV28 and TRBJ2-2): DVKVTQSSRYLVKRTGEKVFLECVQDMDHENMFWYRQDPGLGLRLIYFSYDVKMKEKGDIPEGYSVSREKKERFSLILESASTNQTSMYLCASPSNTGELFFGEGSRLTVL.

This clonotype was picked up a small number of times. The chain links TRBV10-3 to TRBJ2-7; D may be TRBD1 (6 bases). CDR3 length equals 12 residues. Germline V gives CDR1 ENHRY, CDR2 SYGVKD. Trimming took 4 bases from V and 6 from J, leaving 10 bases between them. The CDR3, as DNA: TGTGCCATCAGTGTGGTCAGGGGCGAGCAGTACTTC. It translates to CAISVVRGEQYF.

This clonotype was detected many times. This chain connects TRBV2 to TRBJ2-5; no clear D gene. CDR3 size: 14 residues. The V end was cut by 0 bases, the J end by 5 bases, with 10 bases between. Germline V gene lookup returns CDR1 SNHLY and CDR2 FYNNEI. The CDR3 here is CASSEAPGWETQYF. The CDR3, as DNA: TGTGCCAGCAGTGAAGCGCCGGGTTGGGAGACCCAGTACTTC.

This clonotype was seen a few times. CDR3 nucleotides: TGCAGTGCTACCCGAGGGGGGAAGGGCGGCGGCTACACCTTC. Residues: CSATRGGKGGGYTF. The V and J genes are TRBV20-1 and TRBJ1-2, with a tentative D call TRBD1 (6 bases). Germline V CDR1 and CDR2: DFQATT, SNEGSKA (reference sequence). The length of the CDR3 is 14 residues. V lost 4 bases and J 8 bases, leaving 20 bases between the germline ends.

The chain links TRBV10-2 to TRBJ1-1; D unresolved. The V gene lost 3 bases and the J gene lost 1 base, with 9 bases spanning the gap. Per germline, CDR1 WSHSY and CDR2 SAAADI. The CDR3 covers 14 residues. CDR3 in amino acids: CASSEDGRNTEAFF. The CDR3 nucleotides are TGCGCCAGCAGTGAAGACGGTAGGAACACTGAAGCTTTCTTT.

This clonotype was recorded many times. V is TRBV20-1 and J is TRBJ2-3; 8 positions agree with TRBD1. The CDR3 has 15 residues. The V segment lost 0 bases and the J segment 2 bases; nucleotides outside the gene matches: 4. The germline gives CDR1 DFQATT, CDR2 SNEGSKA (reference sequence). The CDR3 loop reads CSARDRQGLTDTQYF. The CDR3 nucleotides are TGCAGTGCTAGAGATCGACAGGGGCTCACAGATACGCAGTATTTT.

This clonotype was recorded many times. This chain joins TRBV2 and TRBJ2-2, with 12 bases fitting TRBD2. Looked up from germline, CDR1 is SNHLY and CDR2 is FYNNEI. The CDR3 runs to 14 residues. V shed 7 bases and J 8 bases; nucleotides not matched to a gene: 5. The CDR3 protein is CASTRLAGEGELFF. CDR3 nucleotides: TGTGCCAGCACTCGACTAGCGGGAGAGGGGGAGCTGTTTTTT.

The table lists this clonotype with many counts. The V call is TRBV18, the J call TRBJ2-7; D uncertain. V dropped 1 base and J dropped 0 bases, with 4 bases sitting between them. The V gene's germline CDR1 is KGHSH and CDR2 LQKENI. This CDR3 spans 13 amino acids. The CDR3 reads CASSPQSSYEQYF. As DNA, the CDR3 is TGTGCCAGCTCACCACAGAGCTCCTACGAGCAGTACTTC.

The chain has TRBV7-9 and TRBJ1-5, with unresolved D. Germline V gene sequence: CDR1 SEHNR, CDR2 FQNEAQ (reference sequence). V was trimmed by 7 bases and J by 6 bases, leaving 10 bases between them. This CDR3 has 12 residues. The CDR3 coding sequence is TGTGCCAGCAACACACTCTCTCAGCCCCAGCATTTT. Its translation: CASNTLSQPQHF.

This clonotype was counted many times. The chain is built from TRBV7-2 and TRBJ2-3; D unresolved. The CDR3 is made up of 14 amino acids. The germline V gene has CDR1 SGHTA and CDR2 FQGNSA. The V and J ends lost 5 bases and 7 bases respectively, with 16 bases between them. CDR3 loop: CASSPRRTEHTQYF. The CDR3 region has the DNA TGTGCCAGCAGCCCCCGCCGGACGGAGCATACGCAGTATTTT.

In its sample, this clonotype was seen a few times. The rearrangement uses TRBV2 and TRBJ2-2, with D possibly TRBD1 on 5 matching bases. Deletions cut 10 bases from V and 1 base from J, with 19 bases between. The CDR3 runs 16 residues. Germline V gene lookup returns CDR1 SNHLY and CDR2 FYNNEI. As DNA, the CDR3 is TGTGCCATACCATACCAGGGCGTCCTGAACACCGGGGAGCTGTTTTTT. It translates to CAIPYQGVLNTGELFF.

This clonotype was counted a few times. The genes are TRBV5-8 and TRBJ2-1; D may be TRBD1 (5 bases). CDR3 length: 15 residues. V was trimmed by 0 bases and J by 2 bases, leaving 9 bases between them. CDR1 and CDR2 (germline): SGHTS, YDEGEE. The CDR3 reads CASSLARVPYNEQFF. CDR3 nucleotide sequence: TGTGCCAGCAGCTTGGCCAGGGTCCCCTACAATGAGCAGTTCTTC.

Notes on this clonotype: A much larger clone is a single base away; this may be a read error. This chain uses TRBV5-1 with TRBJ1-1, with TRBD1 matching over 9 bases. The CDR3 spans 14 residues. Trimming at V came to 4 bases and at J to 3 bases, leaving 4 bases not matched to a gene. Per germline, CDR1 SGHRS and CDR2 YFSETQ. The CDR3 protein is CASSPRTGDTEAFF. The DNA of the CDR3 is TGCGCCAGCAGCCCGCGGACAGGGGACACTGAAGCTTTCTTT.